This T cell receptor beta chain was observed in a study of regulatory T cells in long-lasting Graves disease (dated by TCRdb to the early 2020s). At the level of the whole study: Newly diagnosed Graves' disease patients had taken antithyroid drugs for less than 3 months. This study used TCR sequencing and RNA sequencing of peripheral blood to compare persistent Graves' disease patients against newly diagnosed Graves' disease patients. The study was conducted in China and was registered as a clinical trial. A total of 33 samples underwent TCR sequencing, from around 13 patients with persistent Graves' disease and some 20 patients with newly diagnosed Graves' disease. Study-wide conclusions, independent of this receptor: The authors acknowledged the small sample size as a limitation that may reduce accuracy. Persistent disease showed preferential use of TRBV28, TRBJ1-2 and TRBJ2-5, whereas newly diagnosed disease favored TRBV20-1 and TRBJ2-1. Compared with newly diagnosed patients, patients with persistent Graves' disease had lower TCR Shannon entropy and fewer highly expanded clones, which suggests clonal expansion. Peripheral blood alone was examined, since thyroid tissue, which constituted the primary lesion, could not be accessed. Sequencing and analysis were restricted to the TCR beta chain. Patients with persistent disease shared more public clonotypes (about 2,700) than newly diagnosed patients did (approximately 970).

This clonotype was detected only a few times. Its antigen is still unknown. No quality values exist for individual bases; no much larger clone is one base distant. According to the study, the label for this sample's time point signals: newly diagnosed GD, antithyroid drugs for less than 3 months. RNA was extracted from PBMCs in TRIzol for both TCR sequencing and RNA sequencing. The diagnosis of Graves' disease was made according to American Thyroid Association guidelines. The patients came from an endocrinology department in Xi'an, China. From each patient, around 9 milliliters of peripheral blood was collected into an EDTA anticoagulant tube. Ficoll Paque Plus density gradient separation was used to isolate PBMCs, and no additional T cell sorting was done. RNA quality was checked with an Agilent 2100 Bioanalyzer and agarose gel, and concentration with a NanoDrop 2000. The library came from multiplex PCR. The data were produced on an Illumina HiSeq 4000. iRepertoire HTBI primers and Arm-PCR amplification of CDR3 regions were used to construct TCR beta libraries. PCR products were gel purified before sequencing. Under the source paper's analysis protocol: A total of around 59 TRBV and some 15 TRBJ segments were identified across samples and were used for gene usage analysis of CDR3 amino acid clonotypes. Filtered high-quality paired reads were merged into contigs using COPE and FqMerger. BLAST was used to align contigs to the IMGT TRBV, TRBD and TRBJ reference genes, and CDR3 was defined following IMGT. Highly expanded clones were defined as clonotypes with a frequency above 0.1%. Shannon entropy served as the measure of repertoire diversity, while the Gini coefficient captured V-J evenness. Clonotypes shared by more than one individual were considered public. TCRdb reran the public reads through fastp at Q25 and MiXCR, keeping productive beta chains. CDR3 protein duplicates are merged, each entry listing the most common genes and DNA. The V and J calls and clone size come from TCRdb's table, not from the authors' own analysis. Recorded for this sample are around 500,000 distinct CDR3 sequences; more than 15% of them occurred a single time. The ten most abundant clones make up 20% to 25% of the sample.

CDR1 and CDR2 (KGHDR, SFDVKD) derive from the germline V gene. Spanning cysteine to phenylalanine, the CDR3 consists of 12 amino acids. Only the CDR3 DNA stays, 36 bases, in frame from base 1. The V and J ends are trimmed by 9 bases and 4 bases, leaving 11 bases between them. The sample also formed part of further work on T cells in Graves' hyperthyroidism and ophthalmopathy. The second study reports: Graves' hyperthyroidism was defined as stable when no progression to ophthalmopathy occurred over 18 months of follow-up. The hyperthyroidism patients were between 18 and 65 years old and newly diagnosed, with a disease duration of less than 2 months. Patients with uncontrolled infections, other autoimmune diseases, pregnancy or lactation were excluded. Diagnoses were based on clinical symptoms, serum thyroxine and TRAb, thyroid ultrasound and orbital computed tomography. A first-round RT-PCR of the TCR CDR3 used the HTBI primer set with the Qiagen OneStep RT-PCR kit. Blood samples also contained most of the expanded thyroid clonotypes (frequency above 0.001), which suggests that blood repertoires may reflect thyroid immune responses. A 13 V-J signature model separated ophthalmopathy from stable hyperthyroidism, with over 85% sensitivity and roughly 82% specificity in cross-validation and 80%/75% in testing. In validation, the model predicted progression to ophthalmopathy a median of approximately 6.6 months before onset, with roughly 70% sensitivity and just under 75% specificity. To identify TCR V-J signatures that set the groups apart, the researchers used a discovery cohort of 100 patients, made up of roughly 40 with Graves' ophthalmopathy and about 60 with stable Graves' hyperthyroidism. Prospective prediction of ophthalmopathy was tested in an independent validation cohort of 18 to 20 hyperthyroidism patients and 17 patients who later progressed to ophthalmopathy. The 90 or so discovery patients were randomly split 7:3 into training and test sets. Thyroid tissue and blood T-cell repertoires from six Graves' hyperthyroidism patients were also compared in the study. After blood sampling, hyperthyroidism patients were treated with methimazole at a starting dose of 30 mg daily, and ophthalmopathy patients were treated with high-dose intravenous methylprednisolone. A second multiplex PCR round built the libraries, followed by size selection and purification. Paired-end sequencing of the libraries was performed with 100 bp reads on an Illumina HiSeq2000. Raw data were processed with SOAPnuke, discarding reads with adapters, uncalled bases, mean Phred below 15, or no exact constant-primer or identifier match. COPE v1.2.5 was used to merge high-quality paired reads, and clonotypes were defined as unique nucleotide sequences. MiTCR v1.1 was used to align clonotypes to the IMGT TRBV, TRBD and TRBJ reference segments. Analysis was restricted to V-J combinations with a frequency above 0.0001, which covered 98% to 99.2% of repertoires. The TCS score was defined as F50 (clonal expansion) divided by E x V (chaos), with BLOSUM62-based TCRdist calculated between CDR3 peptides within each V-J. Welch's t-statistics and random forest reduced approximately 520 V-J features to 10 to 15, which were used in a naive Bayes classifier (R e1071). No statistical method was used to set the sample size in advance, and investigators knew the group allocation. TCR Vbeta CDR3 sequencing of roughly 140 peripheral blood samples (around 45 ophthalmopathy, about 80 hyperthyroidism and roughly 17 progressor patients) is reported in the paper.

Sequenced here: peripheral blood mononuclear cells (PBMCs), sampled at new diagnosis, from a patient treated with antithyroid drugs. This TCR came from a woman aged 40-65 years with Graves disease. Donor details come from another sample of the same person, matched by shared clones. The chain was built from TRBV24-1 and TRBJ1-1; the D segment cannot be called with confidence. The CDR3 protein sequence reads: CATPQNGTEAFF. The nucleotides read TGTGCCACCCCCCAAAATGGCACTGAAGCTTTCTTT.